What follows are 21 T cell receptor beta chains derived from one specimen sequenced in a study of regulatory T cells in long-lasting Graves disease. The time point: newly diagnosed GD, antithyroid drugs for less than 3 months. RNA from PBMCs was the source of the TCR library. iRepertoire HTBI primers and Arm-PCR of CDR3 regions built TCR beta libraries. MiXCR, run by TCRdb on the multiplex PCR reads, gives a single entry per CDR3 protein. This sample has 450,000 to 600,000 distinct CDR3 sequences, with approximately 13% found just once. These data are also associated with another study on T cells in Graves' hyperthyroidism and ophthalmopathy.

The material was peripheral blood mononuclear cells (PBMCs), obtained at new diagnosis, from a patient treated with antithyroid drugs. The receptors derive from a man aged 25 to 40 with Graves disease.

This clonotype has more than one count but fewer than ten. This sequence joins TRBV29-1 and TRBJ1-1; D uncertain. With 4 bases removed from V and 5 bases from J, the gap between germline ends came to 8 bases. CDR3 length equals 11 residues. The germline V gene encodes CDR1 SQVTM and CDR2 ANQGSEA. Here the CDR3 reads CSVAVETEAFF. CDR3 in DNA: TGCAGCGTTGCTGTGGAAACTGAAGCTTTCTTT.

This clonotype was observed many times. V gene TRBV5-1 combines with J gene TRBJ1-1; 9 bases fit TRBD1. The V segment lost 2 bases and the J segment 5 bases; nucleotides outside the gene matches: 7. The CDR3 is 15 amino acids. Looked up from germline, CDR1 is SGHRS and CDR2 is YFSETQ. The CDR3 DNA sequence: TGCGCCAGCAGCTTCCGGGGACAGGGTAAGACTGAAGCTTTCTTT. Its protein product is CASSFRGQGKTEAFF.

This clonotype was seen repeatedly, ten times or more. The chain couples TRBV12-3 or TRBV12-4 to TRBJ2-5; 9 bases fit TRBD2. V was clipped by 2 bases and J by 7 bases; unmatched bases: 5. This CDR3 spans 14 amino acids. The CDR3 bases are TGTGCCAGCAGTTTACAGCGGGGGGCGTGGACCCAGTACTTC. This codes for CASSLQRGAWTQYF.

On this clonotype: Since a much larger clone is just one base distant, this may be a read error. The rearrangement links TRBV3-1 to TRBJ1-2, with TRBD1 matching over 7 bases. Germline V gives CDR1 LGHDT, CDR2 YNNKEL (reference sequence). V gave up 4 bases and J gave up 8 bases; unmatched junction bases: 13. The CDR3 loop spans 15 amino acids. CDR3 sequence: CASSLDNRGSGGYTF. The CDR3 DNA reads as TGTGCCAGCAGCCTAGATAACAGGGGATCGGGCGGCTACACCTTC.

There are many counts of this clonotype. This chain connects TRBV30 to TRBJ1-1; perhaps TRBD1 as D (6 bases). The CDR3 contains 13 residues. Germline assignment: CDR1 GTSNPN and CDR2 SVGIG (reference sequence). The V end was cut by 8 bases, the J end by 4 bases, with 17 bases between. The CDR3 DNA is TGTGCCACTTCGGGGGTAGGGGGCACTGAAGCTTTCTTT. Translating it yields CATSGVGGTEAFF.

This clonotype was seen many times. The J gene is TRBJ2-5, the V gene TRBV29-1, with 10 nucleotides matching TRBD1. The CDR3 covers 16 residues. Germline values: CDR1 SQVTM, CDR2 ANQGSEA. V trimming: 5 bases; J trimming: 1 base; junction bases outside the gene matches: 10. The CDR3 nucleotides read TGCAGCGTTCGTAACCGGGACAGGGGTTCCCAAGAGACCCAGTACTTC. This codes for CSVRNRDRGSQETQYF.

This clonotype has more than one count but fewer than ten. The chain joins TRBV15 to TRBJ1-2, with TRBD1 matching over 10 bases. V lost 5 bases and J lost 0; bases outside the gene matches: 3. The CDR3 runs to 15 residues. The germline V gene has CDR1 LNHNV and CDR2 YYDKDF (reference sequence). Here the CDR3 reads CATSWDRGTNYGYTF. For the CDR3, the DNA is TGTGCCACCAGCTGGGACAGGGGCACTAACTATGGCTACACCTTC.

The table lists this clonotype with many counts. The V and J genes are TRBV12-3 or TRBV12-4 and TRBJ1-5; 8 bases fit TRBD1. V gave up 7 bases and J gave up 0 bases; unmatched junction bases: 5. The CDR3 consists of 15 residues. The DNA of the CDR3 is TGTGCCAGCAACGGACAGGGTAGTAGCAATCAGCCCCAGCATTTT. This translates into CASNGQGSSNQPQHF.

This clonotype was observed a handful of times. The chain couples TRBV15 to TRBJ2-7; 7 nucleotides agree with TRBD1. The germline V gene has CDR1 LNHNV and CDR2 YYDKDF (reference sequence). CDR3 length: 15 residues. V was clipped by 3 bases and J by 1 base; unmatched bases: 6. CDR3 sequence (DNA): TGTGCCACCAGCAGCCGACAGGGAACGTCCTACGAGCAGTACTTC. This translates into CATSSRQGTSYEQYF.

With respect to this clonotype: Given a much more abundant clone one base away, this may be a read error. The chain couples TRBV19 to TRBJ2-3; D is perhaps TRBD2 (5 bases). V was pared by 3 bases and J by 5 bases, with 15 bases between. Germline V gene sequence: CDR1 LNHDA, CDR2 SQIVND (reference sequence). The CDR3 spans 15 residues. The CDR3 region has the DNA TGTGCCAGTAGTATCGGGCGGGTCCAAGGAGATACGCAGTATTTT. Encoded protein: CASSIGRVQGDTQYF. The full variable domain, with the rest looked up from reference TRBV19 and TRBJ2-3, is DGGITQSPKYLFRKEGQNVTLSCEQNLNHDAMYWYRQDPGQGLRLIYYSQIVNDFQKGDIAEGYSVSREKKESFPLTVTSAQKNPTAFYLCASSIGRVQGDTQYFGPGTRLTVL.

This clonotype was recorded a few times. The chain recombines TRBV9 with TRBJ2-3; D call uncertain. This CDR3 spans 13 amino acids. Germline values: CDR1 SGDLS, CDR2 YYNGEE. The germline V and J ends were trimmed by 3 bases and 4 bases, with 9 bases remaining between them. CDR3 DNA sequence: TGTGCCAGCAGCGGACTGCTACCAGATACGCAGTATTTT. Translated: CASSGLLPDTQYF.

This clonotype was found a few times. This sequence joins TRBV12-3 or TRBV12-4 and TRBJ2-1, with D tentatively TRBD2 (7 bases). Deletions cut 6 bases from V and 15 bases from J, with 18 bases between. The CDR3 is 12 residues long. CDR3 DNA: TGTGCCAGCAGGGGGGGGACACAAGGACGGTTCTTC. This translates into CASRGGTQGRFF.

This clonotype appeared a few times. The rearrangement links TRBV5-1 to TRBJ2-5, with D uncertain. The V gene lost 4 bases and the J gene lost 0 bases, with 22 bases spanning the gap. CDR1 is SGHRS, CDR2 YFSETQ, per germline. This CDR3 spans 18 amino acids. In DNA form, the CDR3 reads TGCGCCAGCAGCAAGGGCTTATGGGCGGTTAAGTACCAAGAGACCCAGTACTTC. Translated: CASSKGLWAVKYQETQYF.

This clonotype was seen repeatedly, ten times or more. This chain links TRBV11-2 with TRBJ2-5, with TRBD2 identical over 14 bases. The V and J ends lost 0 bases and 5 bases, in that order; junction bases with no gene match: 5. Looked up from germline, CDR1 is SGHAT and CDR2 is FQNNGV. The CDR3 extends over 17 amino acids. The CDR3 reads CASSLEKGLAGAETQYF. CDR3 DNA sequence: TGTGCCAGCAGCTTAGAAAAGGGACTAGCGGGAGCGGAGACCCAGTACTTC.

This clonotype turned up a few times. The chain combines TRBV18 with TRBJ1-2, with 8 bases lining up with TRBD1. Germline CDR1 reads KGHSH; CDR2 reads LQKENI. The V segment lost 3 bases and the J segment 8 bases; nucleotides outside the gene matches: 8. This CDR3 contains 14 residues. This CDR3 is CASSPAQGADGYTF. The CDR3 DNA reads TGTGCCAGCTCACCGGCTCAGGGGGCGGACGGCTACACCTTC.

This clonotype was seen at least ten times. This sequence joins TRBV11-2 and TRBJ2-5; the D gene is possibly TRBD2 (7 bases). Looked up from germline, CDR1 is SGHAT and CDR2 is FQNNGV. Trimming shortened V by 8 bases and J by 2 bases, and 18 bases separated the two germline ends. The CDR3 extends over 15 amino acids. CDR3 nucleotide sequence: TGTGCCAGCGGCGTGCGGGGGACAAGTCAAGAGACCCAGTACTTC. Translated, it gives CASGVRGTSQETQYF.

The genes are TRBV20-1 and TRBJ2-7; 10 bases map to TRBD1. The V gene's germline CDR1 is DFQATT and CDR2 SNEGSKA (reference sequence). J was trimmed by 9 bases and V by 2 bases; bases with no gene match: 10. The CDR3 is 14 residues long. The CDR3 region is CSARPGTGEFGQYF. The DNA of the CDR3 is TGCAGTGCTAGACCCGGGACAGGGGAGTTTGGGCAGTACTTC.

The table lists this clonotype with many counts. This chain connects TRBV5-1 to TRBJ1-2, with D tentatively TRBD1 (6 bases). V was shortened by 4 bases and J by 6 bases, with 10 bases between the two germline ends. Germline assignment: CDR1 SGHRS and CDR2 YFSETQ. This CDR3 region has 12 residues. CDR3: CASSAGVDGYTF. The DNA of the CDR3 is TGCGCCAGCAGCGCAGGGGTTGATGGCTACACCTTC.

This clonotype has ten or more counts. This chain uses TRBV7-2 with TRBJ2-7; the D is unclear. Per germline, CDR1 SGHTA and CDR2 FQGNSA. Trimming took 5 bases from V and 3 from J, leaving 11 bases between them. The CDR3 is 13 amino acids. In nucleotides, the CDR3 is TGTGCCAGCAGCCTTGGAACCCGCTACGAGCAGTACTTC. It translates to CASSLGTRYEQYF.

This clonotype was observed many times. CDR3 bases: TGTGCCAGCCACCGGGGTAGCGGGGGATACAATGAGCAGTTCTTC. This translates into CASHRGSGGYNEQFF. This rearrangement joins TRBV7-9 to TRBJ2-1; 9 bases align to TRBD2. CDR1 SEHNR and CDR2 FQNEAQ come from the germline V gene (reference sequence). V shed 8 bases and J 4 bases; nucleotides not matched to a gene: 9. The CDR3 consists of 15 residues.

The chain carries TRBV19 and TRBJ1-1; D not resolved. Germline CDR1 reads LNHDA; CDR2 reads SQIVND (reference sequence). The CDR3 spans 10 residues. The germline V and J ends were trimmed by 6 bases and 7 bases, with 6 bases remaining between them. The CDR3 loop reads CASRSSEAFF. CDR3 coding DNA: TGTGCCAGTAGATCGAGTGAAGCTTTCTTT.